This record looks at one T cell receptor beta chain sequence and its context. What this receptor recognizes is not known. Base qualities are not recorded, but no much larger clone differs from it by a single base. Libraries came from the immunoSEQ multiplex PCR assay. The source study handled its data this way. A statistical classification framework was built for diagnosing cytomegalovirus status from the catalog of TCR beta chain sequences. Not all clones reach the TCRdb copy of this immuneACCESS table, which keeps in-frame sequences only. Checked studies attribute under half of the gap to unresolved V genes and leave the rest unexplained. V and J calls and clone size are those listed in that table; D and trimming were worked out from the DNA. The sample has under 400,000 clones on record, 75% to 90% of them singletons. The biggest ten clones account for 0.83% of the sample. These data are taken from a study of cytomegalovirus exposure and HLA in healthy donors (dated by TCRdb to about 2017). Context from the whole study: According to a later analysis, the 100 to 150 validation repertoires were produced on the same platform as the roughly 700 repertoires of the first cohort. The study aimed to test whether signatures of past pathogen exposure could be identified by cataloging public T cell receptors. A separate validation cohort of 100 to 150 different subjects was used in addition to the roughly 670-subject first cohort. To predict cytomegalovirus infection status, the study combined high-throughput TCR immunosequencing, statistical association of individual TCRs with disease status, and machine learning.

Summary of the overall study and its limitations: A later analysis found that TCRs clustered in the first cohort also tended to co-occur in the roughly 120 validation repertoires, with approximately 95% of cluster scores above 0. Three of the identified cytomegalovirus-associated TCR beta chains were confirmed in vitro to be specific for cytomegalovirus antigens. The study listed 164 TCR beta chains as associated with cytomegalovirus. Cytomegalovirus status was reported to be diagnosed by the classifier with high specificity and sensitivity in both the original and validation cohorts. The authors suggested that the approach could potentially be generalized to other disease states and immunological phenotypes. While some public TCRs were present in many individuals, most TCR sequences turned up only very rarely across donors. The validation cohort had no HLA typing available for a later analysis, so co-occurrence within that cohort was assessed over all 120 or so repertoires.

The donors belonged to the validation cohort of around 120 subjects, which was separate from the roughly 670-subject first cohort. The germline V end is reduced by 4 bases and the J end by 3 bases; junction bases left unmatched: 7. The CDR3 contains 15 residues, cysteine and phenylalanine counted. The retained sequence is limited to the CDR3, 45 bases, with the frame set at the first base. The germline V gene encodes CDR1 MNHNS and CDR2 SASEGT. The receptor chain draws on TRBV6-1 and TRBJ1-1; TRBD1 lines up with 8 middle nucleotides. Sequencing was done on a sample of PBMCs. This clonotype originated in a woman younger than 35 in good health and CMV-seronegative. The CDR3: CASSALTGVDTEAFF. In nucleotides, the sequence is TGTGCCAGCAGTGCTCTGACAGGGGTGGACACTGAAGCTTTCTTT.